This paragraph covers one T cell receptor beta chain sequence. V lost 3 bases to trimming and J lost 2 bases, with 18 bases between them. The CDR3 spans 16 residues. Germline V gene lookup returns CDR1 SGHRS and CDR2 YFSETQ. The data derive from a study of T cell changes during pregnancy in multiple sclerosis. Sequenced by immunoSEQ multiplex PCR; TCRdb stores in-frame clones only, minus some. The sample contains 15,000 to 25,000 clones, less than 90% of which appear only once. Sequenced here: CD8+ T cells from peripheral blood mononuclear cells, sampled after pregnancy. The TCR originated in a female donor in good health, enrolled as a control in a pregnancy study. The gene calls are TRBV5-1 and TRBJ2-7, with a tentative D call TRBD2 (5 bases). The CDR3 DNA is TGCGCCAGCAGCTCCGAACTAGGACTGATACCCTACGAGCAGTACTTC. Protein sequence: CASSSELGLIPYEQYF. Together with reference TRBV5-1 and TRBJ2-7, the CDR3 gives the full variable domain: KAGVTQTPRYLIKTRGQQVTLSCSPISGHRSVSWYQQTPGQGLQFLFEYFSETQRNKGNFPGRFSGRQFSNSRSEMNVSTLELGDSALYLCASSSELGLIPYEQYFGPGTRLTVT.